This T cell receptor (beta chain) emerged from a study of T cell responses to AZD1222 COVID-19 vaccine. The CDR3 spans 18 residues. Trimming cost V 5 bases and J 0 bases; bases outside gene matches: 8. From germline, CDR1 is MNHEY and CDR2 SMNVEV (reference sequence). Assay: immunoSEQ multiplex PCR; the TCRdb copy retains only in-frame clones and omits some. The repertoire holds fewer than 150,000 clones, roughly 84% seen once, with 15% to 20% in the top ten. A note on this clone: The target antigen is unknown.

Second-dose schedules of about 4 or about 12 weeks were combined. The study, taken as a whole, reports: It was only after the peak T cell response that any repertoires were sampled. Seropositive status at baseline applied to only five or six AZD1222 recipients.

This material consisted of peripheral blood, taken 28 days after the second AZD1222 dose. The TCR comes from an adult who received the AZD1222 COVID-19 vaccine. The J gene is TRBJ2-3, the V gene TRBV27; 13 bases are shared with TRBD2. The chain's CDR3 is CASSPGTSGATSTDTQYF. The CDR3 nucleotides read TGTGCCAGCAGTCCCGGGACTAGCGGGGCTACTAGCACAGATACGCAGTATTTT.